This paragraph covers one TCR beta chain sequence. Its cognate antigen has yet to be identified. No qualities accompany the bases; no much larger clone lies one base away. The data originate from a study of T-cell memory formation after mild COVID-19 (dated by TCRdb to the early 2020s). Regarding the research as a whole: Most TCR sequence clusters were specific to one of the two donors. In a couple of donors, T-cell clones that expanded and contracted after mild COVID-19 were tracked by sequencing TCRalpha and TCRbeta repertoires over time. Two young, previously healthy adult volunteers, one female and one male, were included in the cohort. Findings and caveats that apply to the study as a whole: The detection of some responding clones in pre-infection memory suggests that pre-existing cross-reactive memory T cells joined the SARS-CoV-2 response. Clones that contracted from day 15 to 85 showed balanced CD4/CD8 phenotypes, whereas a second wave of clones that expanded from day 15 to 37 leaned towards CD4+. The second-wave clones that peaked on day 37 were not confirmed to be SARS-CoV-2 specific. Contracting CD4+ clones were located mainly in the CM and EM memory subsets, whereas CD8+ clones were found to be enriched in EMRA. The study covered only two mild cases, and larger cohorts including severe cases with pre-infection samples were considered necessary.

The sequencer was an Illumina NovaSeq 6000. TCRalpha and TCRbeta cDNA libraries were constructed by 5'RACE with constant-segment primers, with sample barcodes and unique molecular identifiers being introduced. Trizol reagent was used to extract RNA from every sample. Libraries were amplified in two PCR steps, with a second sample barcode and Illumina TruSeq adapters added in the second step. The libraries were sequenced on an Illumina NovaSeq using 2 x 150 bp paired-end reads. Per the source publication's procedure: The reads were demultiplexed and collapsed into UMI-guided consensus sequences using migec v1.2.7. With mixcr v2.1.11, UMI consensuses were aligned to TRA and TRB V and J templates and assembled into clonotypes. Expanded or contracted clonotypes were those called significant by both edgeR and NoisET, with noise models trained on biological replicates. edgeR calls used a false discovery rate-adjusted p below 0.01 and a log2 fold-change threshold of 1. As an exploratory analysis of dynamics, max-normalized trajectories of the 1000 most abundant clonotypes were examined with PCA combined with hierarchical clustering. The CD4 or CD8 phenotype of responding clones was assigned using the separately sequenced CD4+ and CD8+ repertoires. TCRdb passed the public sequencing reads through fastp at Q25 and MiXCR, retaining productive beta sequences. Rows are combined by CDR3 protein, so each entry shows the most common genes and DNA. The V and J calls were not made by the authors but by TCRdb's processing. The sample profile shows over 300,000 distinct CDR3 sequences; 20% of them were found once. The top ten hold 21% of the sample.

Sequences SGHRS (CDR1) and YFSETQ (CDR2) are obtained from the germline V gene. The CDR3, cysteine through phenylalanine, is 14 amino acids long. Of the read, only the CDR3 DNA is kept; its 42 bases are in frame from base 1. V gives up 3 bases and J gives up 4 bases, and the segment between their germline ends measures 14 bases. PBMCs were isolated by Ficoll-Paque density gradient centrifugation. Sequenced material: PBMCs or a T cell subset sorted from them (not recorded which). The V and J genes are TRBV5-1 and TRBJ2-7; a tentative D call is TRBD1 (6 bases match). This receptor was obtained from a man between 18 and 35 years old who had mild COVID-19 (a few samples of this study predate the infection). The sample titles of this study are shuffled in the database, so cell type and time point are left out; the donor was told from shared clones. The encoded CDR3 is CASSWGTSGYEQYF. Read as DNA, the sequence is TGCGCCAGCAGCTGGGGGACATCGGGGTACGAGCAGTACTTC. With the rest looked up from the reference TRBV5-1 and TRBJ2-7 genes rather than sequenced, the full variable domain is KAGVTQTPRYLIKTRGQQVTLSCSPISGHRSVSWYQQTPGQGLQFLFEYFSETQRNKGNFPGRFSGRQFSNSRSEMNVSTLELGDSALYLCASSWGTSGYEQYFGPGTRLTVT.